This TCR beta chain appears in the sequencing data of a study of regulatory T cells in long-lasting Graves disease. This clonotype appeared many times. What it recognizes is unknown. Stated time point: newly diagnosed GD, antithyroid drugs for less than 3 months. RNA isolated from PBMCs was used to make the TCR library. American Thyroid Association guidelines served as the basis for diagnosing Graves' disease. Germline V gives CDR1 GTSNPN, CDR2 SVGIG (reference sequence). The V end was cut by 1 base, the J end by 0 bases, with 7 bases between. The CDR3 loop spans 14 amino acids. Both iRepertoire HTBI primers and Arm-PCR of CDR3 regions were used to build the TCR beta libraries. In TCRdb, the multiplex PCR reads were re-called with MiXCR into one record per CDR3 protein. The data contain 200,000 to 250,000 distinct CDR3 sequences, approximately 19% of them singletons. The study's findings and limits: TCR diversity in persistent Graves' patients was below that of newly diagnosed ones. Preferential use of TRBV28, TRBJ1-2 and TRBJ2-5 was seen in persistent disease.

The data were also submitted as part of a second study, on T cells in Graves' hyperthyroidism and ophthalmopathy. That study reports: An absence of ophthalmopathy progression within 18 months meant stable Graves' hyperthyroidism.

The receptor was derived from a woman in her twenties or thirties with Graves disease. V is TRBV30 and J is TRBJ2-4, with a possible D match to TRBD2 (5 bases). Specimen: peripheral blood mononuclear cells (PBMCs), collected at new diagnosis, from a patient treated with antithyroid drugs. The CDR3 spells CAWSGGLAKNIQYF. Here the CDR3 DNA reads TGTGCCTGGAGTGGCGGACTAGCCAAAAACATTCAGTACTTC.